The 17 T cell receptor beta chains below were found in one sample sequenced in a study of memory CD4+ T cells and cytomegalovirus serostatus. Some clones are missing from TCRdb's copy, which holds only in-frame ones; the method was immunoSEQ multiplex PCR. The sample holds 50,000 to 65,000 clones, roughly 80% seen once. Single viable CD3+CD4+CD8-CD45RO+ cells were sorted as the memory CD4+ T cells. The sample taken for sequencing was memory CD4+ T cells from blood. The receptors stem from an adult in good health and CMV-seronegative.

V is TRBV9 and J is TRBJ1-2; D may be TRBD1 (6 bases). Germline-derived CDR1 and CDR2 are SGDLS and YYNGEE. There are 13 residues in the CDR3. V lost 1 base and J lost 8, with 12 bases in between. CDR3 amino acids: CASSVRQGHGYTF. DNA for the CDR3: TGTGCCAGCAGCGTAAGGCAGGGACACGGCTACACCTTC.

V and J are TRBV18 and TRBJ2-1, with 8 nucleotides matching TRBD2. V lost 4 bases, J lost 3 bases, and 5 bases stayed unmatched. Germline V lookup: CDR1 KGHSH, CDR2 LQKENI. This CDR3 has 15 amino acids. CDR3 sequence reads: CASSLTGGSYNEQFF. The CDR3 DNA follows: TGTGCCAGCTCACTTACGGGAGGGAGCTACAATGAGCAGTTCTTC.

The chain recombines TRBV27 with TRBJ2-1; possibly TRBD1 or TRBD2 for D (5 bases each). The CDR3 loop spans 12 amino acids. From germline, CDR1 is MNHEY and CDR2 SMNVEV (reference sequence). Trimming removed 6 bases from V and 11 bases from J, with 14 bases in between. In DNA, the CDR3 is TGTGCCAGCAGCCGAGTACCGGGACAGCAGTTCTTC. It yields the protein CASSRVPGQQFF.

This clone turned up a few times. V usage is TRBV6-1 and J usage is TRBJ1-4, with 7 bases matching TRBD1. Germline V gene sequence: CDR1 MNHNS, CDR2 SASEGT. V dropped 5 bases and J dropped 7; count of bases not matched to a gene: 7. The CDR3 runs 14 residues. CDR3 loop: CASSTRGAIEKLFF. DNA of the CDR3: TGTGCCAGCAGTACCAGGGGGGCGATTGAAAAACTGTTTTTT.

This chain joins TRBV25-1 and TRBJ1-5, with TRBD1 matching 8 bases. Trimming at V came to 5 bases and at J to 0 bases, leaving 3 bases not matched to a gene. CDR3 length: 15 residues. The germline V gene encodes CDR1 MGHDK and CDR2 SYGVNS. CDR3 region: CASSFGQGSNQPQHF. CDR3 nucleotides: TGTGCCAGCAGTTTCGGACAGGGTAGCAATCAGCCCCAGCATTTT.

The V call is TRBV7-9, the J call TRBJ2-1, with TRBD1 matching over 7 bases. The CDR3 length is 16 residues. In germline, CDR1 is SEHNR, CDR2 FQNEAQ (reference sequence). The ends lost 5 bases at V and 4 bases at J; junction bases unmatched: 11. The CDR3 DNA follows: TGTGCCAGCAGCCCACAGGGGTCACAACCATACAATGAGCAGTTCTTC. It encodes CASSPQGSQPYNEQFF.

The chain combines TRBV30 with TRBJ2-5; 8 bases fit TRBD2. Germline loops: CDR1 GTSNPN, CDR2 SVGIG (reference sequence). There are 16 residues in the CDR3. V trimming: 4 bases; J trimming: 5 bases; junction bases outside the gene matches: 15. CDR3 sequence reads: CAWKDPWGTSGETQYF. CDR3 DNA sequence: TGTGCCTGGAAGGACCCCTGGGGGACTAGTGGGGAGACCCAGTACTTC.

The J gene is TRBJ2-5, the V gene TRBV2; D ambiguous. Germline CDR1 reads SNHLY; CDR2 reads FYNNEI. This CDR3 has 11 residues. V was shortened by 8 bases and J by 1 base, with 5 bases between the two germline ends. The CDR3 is CASGFQETQYF. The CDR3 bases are TGTGCCAGCGGATTCCAAGAGACCCAGTACTTC.

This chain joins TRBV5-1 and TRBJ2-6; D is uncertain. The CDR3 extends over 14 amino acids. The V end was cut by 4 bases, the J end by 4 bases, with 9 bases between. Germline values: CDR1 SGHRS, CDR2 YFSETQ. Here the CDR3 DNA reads TGCGCCAGCAGCACGGTCTCAGGGGCCAACGTCCTGACTTTC. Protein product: CASSTVSGANVLTF.

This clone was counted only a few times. In DNA form, the CDR3 reads TGTGCCAGCAGCGTGACTAGCGGGAGGGCTAACGAGCAGTACTTC. This codes for CASSVTSGRANEQYF. The chain uses TRBV2 and TRBJ2-7; 14 bases line up with TRBD2. Germline V gene data show CDR1 as SNHLY and CDR2 as FYNNEI. This CDR3 spans 15 amino acids. Trimming at V came to 6 bases and at J to 5 bases, leaving 6 bases not matched to a gene. The full variable domain, completed using reference TRBV2 and TRBJ2-7, is EPEVTQTPSHQVTQMGQEVILRCVPISNHLYFYWYRQILGQKVEFLVSFYNNEISEKSEIFDDQFSVERPDGSNFTLKIRSTKLEDSAMYFCASSVTSGRANEQYFGPGTRLTVT.

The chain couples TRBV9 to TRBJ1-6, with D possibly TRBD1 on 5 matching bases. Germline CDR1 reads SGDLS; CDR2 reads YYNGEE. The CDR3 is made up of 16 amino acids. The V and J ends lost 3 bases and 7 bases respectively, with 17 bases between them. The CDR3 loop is CASSGPGTAVNSPLHF. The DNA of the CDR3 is TGTGCCAGCAGCGGCCCCGGGACGGCGGTAAATTCACCCCTCCACTTT.

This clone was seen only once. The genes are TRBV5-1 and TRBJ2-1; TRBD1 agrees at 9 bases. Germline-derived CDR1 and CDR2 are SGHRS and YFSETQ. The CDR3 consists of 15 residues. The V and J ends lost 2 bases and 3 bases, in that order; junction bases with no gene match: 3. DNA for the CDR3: TGCGCCAGCAGCTTCGGGGACAGGGACTACAATGAGCAGTTCTTC. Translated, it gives CASSFGDRDYNEQFF.

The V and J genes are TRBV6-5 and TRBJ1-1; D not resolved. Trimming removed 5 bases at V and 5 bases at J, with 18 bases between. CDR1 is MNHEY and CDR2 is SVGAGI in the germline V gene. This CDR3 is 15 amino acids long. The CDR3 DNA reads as TGTGCCAGCAGTCTCGTAGGTAGCTTAGGGACTGAAGCTTTCTTT. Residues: CASSLVGSLGTEAFF.

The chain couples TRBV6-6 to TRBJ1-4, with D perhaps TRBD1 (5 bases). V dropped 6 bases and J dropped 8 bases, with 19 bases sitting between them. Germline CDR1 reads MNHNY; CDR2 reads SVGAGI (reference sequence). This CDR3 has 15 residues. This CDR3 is CASSMGLTREEKLFF. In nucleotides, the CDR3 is TGTGCCAGCAGCATGGGGCTGACACGGGAGGAAAAACTGTTTTTT.

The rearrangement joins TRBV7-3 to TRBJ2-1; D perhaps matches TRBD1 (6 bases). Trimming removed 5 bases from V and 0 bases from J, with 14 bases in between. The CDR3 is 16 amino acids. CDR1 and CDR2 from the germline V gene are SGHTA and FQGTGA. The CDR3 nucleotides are TGTGCCAGCAGCCTGGGTCAGGGGACCTCCTACAATGAGCAGTTCTTC. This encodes CASSLGQGTSYNEQFF.

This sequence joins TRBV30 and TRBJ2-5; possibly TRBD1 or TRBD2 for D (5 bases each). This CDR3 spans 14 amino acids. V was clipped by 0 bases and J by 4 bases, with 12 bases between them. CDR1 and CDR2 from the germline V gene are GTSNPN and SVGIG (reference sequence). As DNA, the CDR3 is TGTGCCTGGAGTGTACGGGCAGGGAGAGAGACCCAGTACTTC. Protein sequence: CAWSVRAGRETQYF.

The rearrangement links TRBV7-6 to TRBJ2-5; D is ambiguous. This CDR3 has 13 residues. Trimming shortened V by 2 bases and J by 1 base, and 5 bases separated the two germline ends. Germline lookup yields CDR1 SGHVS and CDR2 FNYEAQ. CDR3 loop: CASSLRPQETQYF. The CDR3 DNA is TGTGCCAGCAGCTTACGCCCCCAAGAGACCCAGTACTTC. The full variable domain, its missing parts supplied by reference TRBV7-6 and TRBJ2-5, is GAGVSQSPRYKVTKRGQDVALRCDPISGHVSLYWYRQALGQGPEFLTYFNYEAQQDKSGLPNDRFSAERPEGSISTLTIQRTEQRDSAMYRCASSLRPQETQYFGPGTRLLVL.